These T cell receptor beta chains were read from a single sample in a study of response to subunit inactivated influenza vaccine. TCRdb re-called the RT-PCR reads through MiXCR, storing one row per CDR3 protein. The sample lists about 800,000 distinct CDR3 sequences, 21% occurring once. This specimen consisted of PBMCs from blood, obtained around 5 days after vaccination. The source is a man aged 50-60 years who received an inactivated influenza vaccine. The CDR3 runs from the conserved cysteine through the conserved F or W. D genes are given only for firm matches. Some rows mark clone size as missing; the rest say once, few, many or name a class of expanded clone.

TRBJ1-4 | NA | NA | TRBV18 | CASSPQPNPGDTNEKLFF | TGTGCCAGCTCACCACAACCCAACCCGGGGGACACTAATGAAAAACTGTTTTTT
TRBJ2-1 | many | NA | TRBV15 | CATRGLVLNNEQFF | TGTGCCACCAGGGGTTTAGTACTGAACAATGAGCAGTTCTTC
TRBJ2-7 | NA | TRBD1 | TRBV5-1 | CASMEWTGETYEQYF | TGCGCCAGTATGGAATGGACAGGGGAAACCTACGAGCAGTACTTC
TRBJ2-2 | NA | TRBD1 | TRBV28 | CASSYTPGTASTGELFF | TGTGCCAGCAGTTACACGCCCGGGACAGCCTCCACCGGGGAGCTGTTTTTT
TRBJ2-7 | once | TRBD1 | TRBV7-8 | CASSPQGWWQYF | TGTGCCAGCAGCCCACAGGGGTGGTGGCAGTACTTC
TRBJ2-7 | NA | NA | TRBV7-6 | CASSRTGRGGLRPFWEQYF | TGTGCCAGCAGCCGCACAGGGAGAGGGGGTCTACGCCCCTTTTGGGAGCAGTACTTC
TRBJ2-5 | few | NA | TRBV24-1 | CATSEPGLQKTQYF | TGTGCCACCAGTGAACCGGGTCTCCAGAAGACCCAGTACTTC
TRBJ2-2 | few | NA | TRBV12-3/TRBV12-4 | CASIQDNTGELFF | TGTGCCAGCATACAAGATAACACCGGGGAGCTGTTTTTT
TRBJ1-2 | NA | TRBD1 | TRBV12-3/TRBV12-4 | CASSRGQGVTF | TGTGCCAGCAGCCGGGGACAGGGGGTCACCTTC
TRBJ2-2 | NA | TRBD1 | TRBV27 | CASSADRGMTGELFF | TGTGCCAGCAGTGCAGACAGGGGAATGACCGGGGAGCTGTTTTTT
TRBJ1-1 | few | NA | TRBV12-3/TRBV12-4 | CASSLVLLRFNTEAFF | TGTGCCAGCAGTTTGGTACTCCTGAGATTTAACACTGAAGCTTTCTTT
TRBJ1-4 | few | TRBD1 | TRBV7-2 | CASSFRTGANEKLFF | TGTGCCAGCAGCTTCCGGACAGGGGCTAATGAAAAACTGTTTTTT
TRBJ2-2 | NA | NA | TRBV12-3/TRBV12-4 | CASNSASGELFF | TGTGCCAGCAATTCCGCTAGCGGGGAGCTGTTTTTT
TRBJ2-7 | once | NA | TRBV7-2 | CASSLDVGVAYEQYF | TGTGCCAGCAGCTTAGATGTGGGAGTAGCATACGAGCAGTACTTC
TRBJ1-2 | few | NA | TRBV4-3 | CASSQELGADYGYTF | TGCGCCAGCAGCCAAGAGCTGGGGGCGGACTATGGCTACACCTTC
TRBJ2-1 | NA | NA | TRBV15 | CATSRAQLANEQFF | TGTGCCACCAGCAGAGCTCAACTAGCAAATGAGCAGTTCTTC
TRBJ2-7 | NA | TRBD1 | TRBV12-3/TRBV12-4 | CVSSPTGGSYEQYF | TGTGTCAGCAGCCCCACAGGGGGCTCCTACGAGCAGTACTTC
TRBJ2-3 | NA | NA | TRBV6-5 | CASSYTTASTDTQYF | TGTGCCAGCAGTTACACTACAGCCAGCACAGATACGCAGTATTTT
TRBJ1-4 | NA | TRBD1 | TRBV5-1 | CASSWDRGGEKLFF | TGCGCCAGCAGCTGGGACAGGGGGGGTGAAAAACTGTTTTTT
TRBJ2-1 | NA | NA | TRBV10-3 | CAISESQATSSYNEQFF | TGTGCCATCAGTGAGTCGCAAGCGACGAGCTCCTACAATGAGCAGTTCTTC
TRBJ2-1 | few | TRBD2 | TRBV20-1 | CSARRQGGSVEQFF | TGCAGTGCTAGAAGGCAGGGAGGGTCGGTAGAGCAGTTCTTC
TRBJ2-3 | many | NA | TRBV29-1 | CSVVSLALTDTQYF | TGCAGCGTTGTTTCCCTAGCCCTCACAGATACGCAGTATTTT
TRBJ1-1 | NA | NA | TRBV7-2 | CASSSGLFPDEAFF | TGTGCCAGCAGTTCAGGCCTTTTTCCAGATGAAGCTTTCTTT
TRBJ1-6 | few | TRBD1 | TRBV7-2 | CASSLSGTGNSPLHF | TGCGCCAGCAGCTTGTCCGGGACAGGGAATTCACCCCTCCACTTT
TRBJ1-5 | NA | TRBD1 | TRBV20-1 | CSAGSGTGFNQPQHF | TGCAGTGCTGGTTCCGGGACAGGGTTTAATCAGCCCCAGCATTTT